This T cell receptor beta chain was observed in a study of Ad26.COV2.S vaccination and SARS-CoV-2 variants. Sequenced by immunoSEQ multiplex PCR; TCRdb stores in-frame clones only, minus some. The sample records 440,000 or so clones, approximately 90% being singletons. This CDR3 comprises 14 residues. V lost 2 bases and J 3 bases, leaving 10 bases between the germline ends. Germline CDR1 reads SEHNR; CDR2 reads FQNEAQ (reference sequence). Treatment reported: roughly 18 received Ad26.COV2.S at low or high dose, single or two shots; about 5 received placebo; per-sample allocation not given. Day 63 after the first injection of vaccine or placebo was the sampling time.

This clonotype was sampled from a person aged 18-65 years who received the Ad26.COV2.S COVID-19 vaccine or a placebo. This specimen consisted of peripheral blood, obtained in a trial of Ad26.COV2.S vaccine versus placebo. This chain links TRBV7-9 with TRBJ1-1; D ambiguous. The CDR3 here is CASSLTPPDTEAFF. The DNA of the CDR3 is TGTGCCAGCAGCTTAACACCCCCGGACACTGAAGCTTTCTTT.